Here is one TCR beta chain with its context. Its antigen is unidentified. Compared with germline, one end of the junction differs, possibly owing to a read error. The sample comes from a study of tumor and adjacent non-tumor tissue in lung cancer. Across the whole study: The cohort had roughly 12 adenocarcinoma, a couple of squamous cell and 1 small cell patients. About 4.17 million productive TCRbeta reads were obtained per sample on average. Points from the study as a whole: Higher tumor TCR diversity was associated with shorter survival.

The V gene's germline CDR1 is SGHNT and CDR2 YENEEA. The CDR3 is 15 residues long. The template was RNA from unsorted bulk tissue. This non-tumor lung sample came from over 3 cm beyond the tumor edge. A modified ARM-PCR protocol with three rounds of nested PCR amplified TCRbeta. TCRdb re-called the multiplex PCR reads with MiXCR, one entry per CDR3 protein. The profile shows some 99,000 distinct CDR3 sequences, under 65% of them singletons. Specimen: distant non-tumor lung tissue. This receptor was identified in a man in his fifties or sixties with non-small cell lung cancer. This chain joins TRBV11-3 and TRBJ2-2; weak D call: TRBD1 (6 bases). CDR3 amino acids: CTSSEGLWDTGELFF. CDR3 DNA sequence: TGTACCAGCAGCGAAGGACTTTGGGACACCGGGGAGCTGTTTTTC.